Each of the 25 T cell receptor beta chains below was sequenced from the same sample in a study of circulating and synovial CD4+ cells in juvenile arthritis. The method was immunoSEQ multiplex PCR; TCRdb's version includes in-frame clones alone and lacks a portion of them. The sample carries several thousand clones, roughly 80% recorded once. The sequencing input was CD4+ T cells from synovial fluid. These receptors were taken from a human donor with juvenile idiopathic arthritis.

J is TRBJ1-1 and V is TRBV5-1, with TRBD1 matching over 11 bases. V trimming: 4 bases; J trimming: 2 bases; junction bases outside the gene matches: 7. This CDR3 comprises 16 residues. Germline V CDR1 and CDR2: SGHRS, YFSETQ. The CDR3 reads CASSPARTGGNTEAFF. The CDR3 bases are TGCGCCAGCAGCCCTGCCAGGACAGGGGGCAACACTGAAGCTTTCTTT.

The chain joins TRBV7-2 to TRBJ1-1; TRBD1 matches 12 bases. The CDR3 loop spans 18 amino acids. Trimming took 4 bases from V and 0 from J; bases not matched to a gene: 9. Germline CDR1 and CDR2: SGHTA and FQGNSA. CDR3 region: CASSSGQGAIKLNTEAFF. CDR3 nucleotide sequence: TGTGCCAGCAGCTCGGGACAGGGGGCAATCAAATTGAACACTGAAGCTTTCTTT. Variable domain in full (rest from reference TRBV7-2 and TRBJ1-1): GAGVSQSPSNKVTEKGKDVELRCDPISGHTALYWYRQSLGQGLEFLIYFQGNSAPDKSGLPSDRFSAERTGGSVSTLTIQRTQQEDSAVYLCASSSGQGAIKLNTEAFFGQGTRLTVV.

The chain is built from TRBV19 and TRBJ2-1; 7 nucleotides agree with TRBD2. Germline V gene sequence: CDR1 LNHDA, CDR2 SQIVND (reference sequence). This CDR3 is 14 amino acids long. J lost 2 bases, V lost 3 bases, and 1 base had no gene match. Here the CDR3 DNA reads TGTGCCAGTAGTATGGGGGGGACCTACAATGAGCAGTTCTTC. Its translation is CASSMGGTYNEQFF.

CDR3: CASDAGSNQPQHF. In DNA form, the CDR3 reads TGTGCCAGTGACGCGGGTTCGAATCAGCCCCAGCATTTT. J is TRBJ1-5 and V is TRBV2, with D hard to call. The CDR3 totals 13 residues. Germline V gene data show CDR1 as SNHLY and CDR2 as FYNNEI. Trimming left V 9 bases short and J 4 bases short, with 13 bases between.

The V gene is TRBV5-1, the J gene TRBJ2-7, with TRBD2 identical over 7 bases. The ends lost 4 bases at V and 4 bases at J; junction bases unmatched: 8. The CDR3 is made up of 14 amino acids. Germline CDR1 SGHRS, CDR2 YFSETQ. In DNA form, the CDR3 reads TGCGCCAGCAGCCAAAGACTAGCCGGTTACGAGCAGTACTTC. Protein product: CASSQRLAGYEQYF.

This clone is termed large (0.1 to 1%). The chain combines TRBV5-6 with TRBJ2-6, with 9 bases fitting TRBD1. The V segment lost 4 bases and the J segment 4 bases; nucleotides outside the gene matches: 3. Germline V gene data show CDR1 as SGHDT and CDR2 as YYEEEE. This CDR3 is built from 15 residues. CDR3 DNA: TGTGCCAGCAGCCTACAGGGGGCGGGGGCCAACGTCCTGACTTTC. Protein: CASSLQGAGANVLTF.

The chain uses TRBV2 and TRBJ1-1; tentatively, D is TRBD1 (6 bases). The CDR3 consists of 13 residues. Germline V CDR1 and CDR2: SNHLY, FYNNEI. Between the trimmed V and J ends, which lost 1 base and 10 bases, there was a span of 13 bases. CDR3 protein: CASSEEGGSGAFF. CDR3 DNA sequence: TGTGCCAGCAGTGAAGAAGGGGGATCGGGAGCTTTCTTT.

A single count supports this clone. The chain carries TRBV12-5 and TRBJ1-2, with TRBD1 identical over 7 bases. Germline CDR1 is LGHNT and CDR2 is FRNRAP. The CDR3 has 16 amino acids. Trimming at V came to 3 bases and at J to 8 bases, leaving 15 bases not matched to a gene. The CDR3 sequence: CASGFPQAGTDDGYTF. The CDR3 DNA reads as TGTGCTAGTGGTTTCCCACAAGCCGGGACAGACGACGGCTACACCTTC.

The chain has TRBV7-9 and TRBJ1-1; D is possibly TRBD1 (5 bases). V was trimmed by 5 bases and J by 4 bases, leaving 20 bases between them. The length of the CDR3 is 16 residues. Germline V gene lookup returns CDR1 SEHNR and CDR2 FQNEAQ (reference sequence). CDR3 nucleotides: TGTGCCAGCAGCCGAACAATCACAGGAGTGGGCACTGAAGCTTTCTTT. It yields the protein CASSRTITGVGTEAFF. The full variable domain, with the rest looked up from reference TRBV7-9 and TRBJ1-1, is DTGVSQNPRHKITKRGQNVTFRCDPISEHNRLYWYRQTLGQGPEFLTYFQNEAQLEKSRLLSDRFSAERPKGSFSTLEIQRTEQGDSAMYLCASSRTITGVGTEAFFGQGTRLTVV.

The chain has TRBV25-1 and TRBJ1-2, with D possibly TRBD1 on 5 matching bases. The V and J ends lost 10 bases and 0 bases respectively, with 15 bases between them. Germline lookup yields CDR1 MGHDK and CDR2 SYGVNS. The CDR3 spans 14 residues. CDR3 bases: TGTGCCACCGCCGGGGGGAGAGCTAACTATGGCTACACCTTC. Translated, it gives CATAGGRANYGYTF.

This clone was observed a handful of times. V is TRBV18 and J is TRBJ1-1; 9 nucleotides agree with TRBD1. The V gene's germline CDR1 is KGHSH and CDR2 LQKENI. V shed 0 bases, J shed 10 bases, and the junction held 12 bases outside the gene matches. This CDR3 contains 16 residues. The CDR3 is CASSPPGQGMVRSAFF. Here the CDR3 DNA reads TGTGCCAGCTCACCACCGGGACAGGGAATGGTACGGTCAGCTTTCTTT.

The chain uses TRBV11-2 and TRBJ2-1; D might be TRBD2 (5 bases). The CDR3 extends over 16 amino acids. Germline V CDR1 and CDR2: SGHAT, FQNNGV. Trimming stripped 5 bases from V and 5 bases from J, with 19 bases between. The CDR3 coding sequence is TGTGCCAGCAGCCTAGCCCCGACGGGAATTCACAATGAGCAGTTCTTC. Protein product: CASSLAPTGIHNEQFF.

The CDR3 region is CASSQGSGGSLSEQFF. The DNA of the CDR3 is TGTGCCAGCAGCCAAGGCAGCGGGGGGAGCTTAAGTGAGCAGTTCTTC. The chain couples TRBV4-2 to TRBJ2-1, with 9 bases fitting TRBD2. Germline CDR1 LGHNA, CDR2 YNFKEQ. With 1 base clipped from V and 9 bases from J, the junction kept 10 bases outside the gene matches. The length of the CDR3 is 16 residues.

This chain uses TRBV7-2 with TRBJ1-4, with a weak D call TRBD1 (6 bases). CDR1 and CDR2 from the germline V gene are SGHTA and FQGNSA. This CDR3 is built from 14 residues. Trimming removed 4 bases from V and 8 bases from J, with 14 bases in between. This CDR3 reads CASSSYGGREKLFF. The DNA of the CDR3 is TGTGCCAGCAGCTCATACGGGGGGCGGGAAAAACTGTTTTTT.

This sequence joins TRBV6-6 and TRBJ1-2; D not resolved. The V gene lost 7 bases and the J gene lost 4 bases, with 13 bases spanning the gap. Germline lookup yields CDR1 MNHNY and CDR2 SVGAGI (reference sequence). The CDR3 has 13 amino acids. The CDR3 loop is CASTPGDFYGYTF. The CDR3 DNA follows: TGTGCCAGCACCCCCGGTGATTTCTATGGCTACACCTTC.

As to this clone: Other nucleotide sequences in the sample specify the same CDR3. The rearrangement links TRBV12-5 to TRBJ2-3, with 7 bases identical to TRBD2. The length of the CDR3 is 14 residues. Germline CDR1 reads LGHNT; CDR2 reads FRNRAP. Trimming removed 6 bases from V and 6 bases from J; junction bases left unmatched: 9. The CDR3 loop reads CASGPGLVPDTQYF. DNA for the CDR3: TGTGCTAGTGGCCCCGGACTAGTCCCTGATACGCAGTATTTT.

This chain uses TRBV19 with TRBJ1-5, with D unclear. The germline V gene has CDR1 LNHDA and CDR2 SQIVND (reference sequence). This CDR3 region has 15 residues. Trimming took off 5 bases at V and 1 base at J, with 12 bases between the two ends. CDR3 in amino acids: CASSPQVLSNQPQHF. The CDR3 DNA follows: TGTGCCAGTAGTCCCCAAGTCCTAAGCAATCAGCCCCAGCATTTT.

The chain joins TRBV6-1 to TRBJ2-7; 7 bases agree with TRBD1. Germline CDR1 reads MNHNS; CDR2 reads SASEGT. This CDR3 contains 14 residues. Germline trimming cut 7 bases from V and 1 base from J; bases unmatched to any gene: 7. The CDR3, as DNA: TGTGCCAGCACTACCGGGACAGCGTCCTACGAGCAGTACTTC. It translates to CASTTGTASYEQYF.

The chain carries TRBV7-3 and TRBJ2-3; TRBD2 matches 12 bases. V shed 4 bases and J 4 bases; nucleotides not matched to a gene: 6. The CDR3 runs 16 residues. Germline V CDR1 and CDR2: SGHTA, FQGTGA. The CDR3 sequence: CASSSGLAGRADTQYF. Here the CDR3 DNA reads TGTGCCAGCAGCTCCGGACTAGCGGGAAGGGCAGATACGCAGTATTTT.

CDR3: CASLAGGRGGTDTQYF. The CDR3 DNA is TGTGCCAGCTTAGCGGGAGGGCGTGGAGGCACAGATACGCAGTATTTT. The V and J genes are TRBV2 and TRBJ2-3; 11 bases fit TRBD2. The CDR3 loop spans 16 amino acids. Germline CDR1 and CDR2: SNHLY and FYNNEI. The ends lost 8 bases at V and 1 base at J; junction bases unmatched: 8.

J is TRBJ2-5 and V is TRBV19, with TRBD2 identical over 10 bases. The CDR3 loop spans 15 amino acids. CDR1 is LNHDA and CDR2 is SQIVND in the germline V gene (reference sequence). V was pared by 6 bases and J by 5 bases, with 9 bases of the junction left unmatched. In DNA, the CDR3 is TGTGCCAGTAGCCGAATCGAGACTAGCGGGGAGACCCAGTACTTC. Translating gives CASSRIETSGETQYF.

This chain joins TRBV19 and TRBJ2-7, with 8 bases aligning to TRBD2. The CDR3 totals 15 residues. The germline CDR1 and CDR2 sequences are LNHDA and SQIVND (reference sequence). The V gene end was trimmed by 5 bases and the J gene end by 6 bases; junction bases not matched to a gene: 12. CDR3 in amino acids: CASSRGGTDSGEQYF. Here the CDR3 DNA reads TGTGCCAGTAGTCGGGGGGGAACTGACTCTGGCGAGCAGTACTTC. Full variable domain (remainder filled in from reference TRBV19 and TRBJ2-7): DGGITQSPKYLFRKEGQNVTLSCEQNLNHDAMYWYRQDPGQGLRLIYYSQIVNDFQKGDIAEGYSVSREKKESFPLTVTSAQKNPTAFYLCASSRGGTDSGEQYFGPGTRLTVT.

This chain uses TRBV6-6 with TRBJ2-1, with 10 bases fitting TRBD2. The CDR3 sequence is 16 residues long. CDR1 is MNHNY and CDR2 is SVGAGI in the germline V gene (reference sequence). V lost 0 bases, J lost 6 bases, and 5 bases stayed unmatched. CDR3 coding DNA: TGTGCCAGCAGTTACTCGCTAGCGGGAGCTCCCAATGAGCAGTTCTTC. This translates into CASSYSLAGAPNEQFF.

The chain is built from TRBV5-6 and TRBJ2-7; 8 positions match TRBD1. Germline lookup yields CDR1 SGHDT and CDR2 YYEEEE. CDR3 length equals 13 residues. J was trimmed by 5 bases and V by 5 bases; bases with no gene match: 6. This CDR3 is CASRDRGRDEQYF. Written as DNA, the CDR3 is TGTGCCAGCAGAGACAGGGGACGTGACGAGCAGTACTTC.

CDR3 residues: CASSLWTGTGGEKTQYF. CDR3 bases: TGTGCCAGCAGCTTGTGGACCGGAACAGGGGGCGAAAAGACCCAGTACTTC. The chain links TRBV5-4 to TRBJ2-5; 9 bases are a match to TRBD1. The trim removed 1 base at V and 6 bases at J, leaving 13 bases unmatched. Germline CDR1 SGHNT, CDR2 YYREEE (reference sequence). The CDR3 has 17 amino acids.